These 19 T cell receptor beta chains share one sample of origin, sequenced in a study of response to subunit inactivated influenza vaccine. From the RT-PCR reads, TCRdb called clonotypes with MiXCR, one entry per CDR3 protein. The sample consists of around 580,000 distinct CDR3 sequences, about 12% of them appearing once. Specimen: PBMCs from blood, collected on the day of vaccination. These receptors were obtained from a man between 45 and 60 years old who received an inactivated influenza vaccine.

The chain uses TRBV5-6 and TRBJ2-7; D tentatively fits TRBD1 or TRBD2 (5 bases each). This CDR3 has 13 amino acids. Germline loops: CDR1 SGHDT, CDR2 YYEEEE. V was cut by 3 bases and J by 4 bases, with 11 bases left in between. CDR3 in DNA: TGTGCCAGCAGCTGGGGGACCGGGTACGAGCAGTACTTC. This gives the protein CASSWGTGYEQYF.

This clonotype was found a few times. V is TRBV29-1 and J is TRBJ2-2; 7 bases match TRBD2. Germline V CDR1 and CDR2: SQVTM, ANQGSEA. CDR3 length: 14 amino acids. Trimming cost V 0 bases and J 5 bases; bases outside gene matches: 3. For the CDR3, the DNA is TGCAGCGTTGAAGATGGGCGGGAGACCGGGGAGCTGTTTTTT. It is translated as CSVEDGRETGELFF.

The chain has TRBV19 and TRBJ2-1; D gene uncertain. Germline CDR1 and CDR2: LNHDA and SQIVND (reference sequence). V lost 7 bases, J lost 5 bases, and 12 bases lay in between. CDR3 length: 13 amino acids. CDR3 sequence: CASKRQADNEQFF. CDR3 coding DNA: TGTGCCAGTAAGCGCCAAGCCGACAATGAGCAGTTCTTC. The variable domain in full, with the rest retrieved from reference TRBV19 and TRBJ2-1, is DGGITQSPKYLFRKEGQNVTLSCEQNLNHDAMYWYRQDPGQGLRLIYYSQIVNDFQKGDIAEGYSVSREKKESFPLTVTSAQKNPTAFYLCASKRQADNEQFFGPGTRLTVL.

V gene TRBV7-2 combines with J gene TRBJ2-7, with 16 positions matching TRBD2. Germline V gene sequence: CDR1 SGHTA, CDR2 FQGNSA. The CDR3 extends over 16 amino acids. Unmatched junction bases numbered 4, after V lost 1 base and J lost 7 bases. Written as DNA, the CDR3 is TGTGCCAGCAGCTTAGTGCCGGGACTAGCGGGAGGGGAGCAGTACTTC. It codes for CASSLVPGLAGGEQYF. The full variable domain, rest sourced from reference TRBV7-2 and TRBJ2-7, is GAGVSQSPSNKVTEKGKDVELRCDPISGHTALYWYRQSLGQGLEFLIYFQGNSAPDKSGLPSDRFSAERTGGSVSTLTIQRTQQEDSAVYLCASSLVPGLAGGEQYFGPGTRLTVT.

This clonotype was observed a handful of times. The chain carries TRBV5-1 and TRBJ1-2, with 9 positions matching TRBD1. Germline V CDR1 and CDR2: SGHRS, YFSETQ. V was pared by 0 bases and J by 8 bases, with 8 bases of the junction left unmatched. CDR3 length equals 15 residues. Written as DNA, the CDR3 is TGCGCCAGCAGCTTGGACCCCGGGACAGGGCACGGCTACACCTTC. Amino acid sequence: CASSLDPGTGHGYTF.

This clonotype was found a few times. The gene calls are TRBV5-1 and TRBJ2-1; TRBD2 matches 10 bases. This CDR3 is built from 18 residues. Germline V gene lookup returns CDR1 SGHRS and CDR2 YFSETQ. The V and J ends lost 6 bases and 0 bases, in that order; junction bases with no gene match: 12. The CDR3 bases are TGCGCCAGCACCCCTACTAGCGGGATATCCCCCTCCTACAATGAGCAGTTCTTC. It yields the protein CASTPTSGISPSYNEQFF.

This chain joins TRBV5-1 and TRBJ2-5; 9 bases are shared with TRBD2. V was clipped by 4 bases and J by 0 bases; unmatched bases: 4. CDR1 is SGHRS and CDR2 is YFSETQ in the germline V gene. The CDR3 is 15 residues long. CDR3 sequence reads: CASSGTSRNQETQYF. The CDR3 nucleotides read TGCGCCAGCAGCGGGACTAGCAGAAACCAAGAGACCCAGTACTTC.

The chain employs TRBV7-9 and TRBJ2-7; D might be TRBD1 (6 bases). The CDR3 is made up of 14 amino acids. The V and J ends lost 6 bases and 0 bases respectively, with 12 bases between them. CDR1 and CDR2 (germline): SEHNR, FQNEAQ (reference sequence). The CDR3 reads CASSPWDNSYEQYF. In DNA, the CDR3 is TGTGCCAGCAGTCCTTGGGACAACTCCTACGAGCAGTACTTC.

This clonotype was picked up many times. The CDR3 sequence is CSAEDNEQFF. Written as DNA, the CDR3 is TGCAGCGCCGAGGACAATGAGCAGTTCTTC. The chain uses TRBV29-1 and TRBJ2-1; D gene unclear. The CDR3 runs 10 residues. V was shortened by 7 bases and J by 5 bases, with 6 bases between the two germline ends. CDR1 is SQVTM and CDR2 is ANQGSEA in the germline V gene.

The chain has TRBV3-1 and TRBJ1-4; the D is unclear. Between the trimmed V and J ends, which lost 3 bases and 7 bases, there was a span of 6 bases. This CDR3 is built from 12 residues. Germline-derived CDR1 and CDR2 are LGHDT and YNNKEL (reference sequence). The CDR3: CASSHRGEKLFF. Written as DNA, the CDR3 is TGTGCCAGCAGCCATCGCGGTGAAAAACTGTTTTTT.

This sequence joins TRBV29-1 and TRBJ1-2; D gene uncertain. V was clipped by 3 bases and J by 2 bases, with 13 bases between them. The CDR3 covers 14 residues. Germline V CDR1 and CDR2: SQVTM, ANQGSEA. CDR3 loop: CSVDPWGANYGYTF. The CDR3 nucleotides read TGCAGCGTTGACCCCTGGGGTGCAAACTATGGCTACACCTTC.

Note on this clonotype: One base away lies a much larger clone, so this may be a sequencing read error. V and J are TRBV10-3 and TRBJ2-5; 8 positions match TRBD1. Germline assignment: CDR1 ENHRY and CDR2 SYGVKD. The CDR3 runs 13 residues. The CDR3 region has the DNA TGTGCCATCAGTTATACAGGGGGAGAGACCCAGTGCTTC. This gives the protein CAISYTGGETQCF.

The chain recombines TRBV11-2 with TRBJ2-1; D is ambiguous. CDR1 and CDR2 from the germline V gene are SGHAT and FQNNGV. CDR3 length equals 15 residues. V was clipped by 2 bases and J by 5 bases, with 13 bases between them. The CDR3 bases are TGTGCCAGCAGCTTATTATTTTCAGAAAACAATGAGCAGTTCTTC. Encoded protein: CASSLLFSENNEQFF.

The chain carries TRBV20-1 and TRBJ2-7; D ambiguous. Trimming took 4 bases from V and 0 from J, leaving 13 bases between them. Germline V CDR1 and CDR2: DFQATT, SNEGSKA (reference sequence). The CDR3 length is 14 residues. CDR3 residues: CSAIQQDRSYEQYF. In DNA, the CDR3 is TGCAGTGCTATCCAGCAGGACCGCTCCTACGAGCAGTACTTC.

This sequence joins TRBV10-3 and TRBJ1-1, with 7 positions matching TRBD1. With 7 bases clipped from V and 5 bases from J, the junction kept 7 bases outside the gene matches. Germline V gene lookup returns CDR1 ENHRY and CDR2 SYGVKD. CDR3 length: 13 residues. The DNA for the CDR3 is TGTGCCATCACCCGCTCAGGGGGAACTGAAGCTTTCTTT. This gives the protein CAITRSGGTEAFF.

The chain joins TRBV20-1 to TRBJ2-7, with 13 bases identical to TRBD2. The germline gives CDR1 DFQATT, CDR2 SNEGSKA (reference sequence). The J segment lost 2 bases and the V segment lost 3 bases, leaving 4 bases of the junction unmatched. The CDR3 length is 15 residues. CDR3 DNA sequence: TGCAGTGCTAGGGGGACTAGCGGGGTCACCTACGAGCAGTACTTC. Protein product: CSARGTSGVTYEQYF.

The chain couples TRBV24-1 to TRBJ2-7; D not resolved. Looked up from germline, CDR1 is KGHDR and CDR2 is SFDVKD. This CDR3 region has 13 residues. Between the trimmed V and J ends, which lost 3 bases and 7 bases, there was a span of 12 bases. The CDR3 DNA is TGTGCCACCAGTGATGCAGAAAACGGGGAGCAGTACTTC. Encoded protein: CATSDAENGEQYF.

V gene TRBV28 combines with J gene TRBJ1-2, with 8 bases aligning to TRBD1. The CDR3 spans 15 residues. The germline V gene has CDR1 MDHEN and CDR2 SYDVKM. With V trimmed by 2 bases and J by 6 bases, 8 bases remained unmatched. The CDR3 here is CASSLDSGGINGYTF. DNA for the CDR3: TGTGCCAGCAGTTTAGATTCAGGGGGCATCAATGGCTACACCTTC.

This clonotype showed up just a few times. This chain joins TRBV29-1 and TRBJ1-1; D gene unclear. CDR3 length equals 11 residues. V lost 5 bases to trimming and J lost 6 bases, with 10 bases between them. Germline V lookup: CDR1 SQVTM, CDR2 ANQGSEA. The DNA for the CDR3 is TGCAGCGTTCAGTCAGCGGCTGAAGCTTTCTTT. Translated: CSVQSAAEAFF.